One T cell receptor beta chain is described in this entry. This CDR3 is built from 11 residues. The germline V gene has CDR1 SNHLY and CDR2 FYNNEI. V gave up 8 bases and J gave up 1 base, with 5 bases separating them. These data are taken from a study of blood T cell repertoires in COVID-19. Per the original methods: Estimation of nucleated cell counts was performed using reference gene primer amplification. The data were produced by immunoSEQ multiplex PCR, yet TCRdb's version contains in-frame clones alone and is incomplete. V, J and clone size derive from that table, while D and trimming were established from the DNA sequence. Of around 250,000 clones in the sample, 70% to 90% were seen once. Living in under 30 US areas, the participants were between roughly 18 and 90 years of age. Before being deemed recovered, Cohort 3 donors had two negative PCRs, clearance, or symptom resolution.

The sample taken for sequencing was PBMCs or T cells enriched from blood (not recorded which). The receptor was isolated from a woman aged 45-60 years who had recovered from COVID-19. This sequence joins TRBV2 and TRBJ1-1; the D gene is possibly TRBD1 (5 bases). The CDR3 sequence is CASQGNTEAFF. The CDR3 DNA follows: TGTGCCAGCCAGGGGAACACTGAAGCTTTCTTT.